This TCR beta chain emerged from a study of metastatic and nonmetastatic thyroid tumors. Prior to thyroid surgery, none of the patients had received any treatment. This clone was found many times. Trimming took off 5 bases at V and 0 bases at J, with 8 bases between the two ends. The germline V gene has CDR1 SGHVS and CDR2 FQNEAQ. This CDR3 has 15 amino acids. With MiXCR, TCRdb called clones anew from the PCR reads. The sample gives about 45,000 clones, less than 5% of which show up once; around a tenth is in the top ten. This chain joins TRBV7-8 and TRBJ1-6; D not resolved. This clonotype was sampled from a female donor with papillary thyroid cancer or a benign thyroid nodule (not recorded which). Some clones in this sample may be carry-over from other donors' samples. Sequenced material: blood. The CDR3 DNA sequence: TGTGCCAGCAGCCTCGACTCCTCCTATAATTCACCCCTCCACTTT. The encoded protein is CASSLDSSYNSPLHF. Full variable domain (outside the CDR3, taken from reference TRBV7-8 and TRBJ1-6): GAGVSQSPRYKVAKRGQDVALRCDPISGHVSLFWYQQALGQGPEFLTYFQNEAQLDKSGLPSDRFFAERPEGSVSTLKIQRTQQEDSAVYLCASSLDSSYNSPLHFGNGTRLTVT.